This is a list of T cell receptor beta chains from one sample in a study of blood T cell repertoires in COVID-19. Clones were read by immunoSEQ multiplex PCR, and TCRdb kept only the in-frame ones, dropping some. Here the sample spans approximately 130,000 clones, roughly 81% being singletons. Input material: peripheral blood. The receptors originated from a human donor in a cohort sampled during active COVID-19. CDR3s include the opening cysteine and the closing phenylalanine or tryptophan. The D gene is left open where the match is weak. Expanded clones are given a class, and other clones once, few, many or no size at all.

d_gene: TRBD1; abundance: .; j_gene: TRBJ1-1; v_gene: TRBV18; CDR3aa: CASSPGKTGYTEAFF; CDR3nt: TGTGCCAGCTCACCAGGAAAGACAGGGTACACTGAAGCTTTCTTT
d_gene: .; abundance: .; j_gene: TRBJ1-2; v_gene: TRBV7-9; CDR3aa: CASTHGGVSRDGYTF; CDR3nt: TGTGCCAGCACCCATGGGGGCGTCTCGAGGGATGGCTACACCTTC
d_gene: TRBD1; abundance: .; j_gene: TRBJ1-2; v_gene: TRBV6-5; CDR3aa: CASRDSVRYTF; CDR3nt: TGTGCCAGCCGGGACAGTGTTCGCTACACCTTC
d_gene: .; abundance: .; j_gene: TRBJ1-5; v_gene: TRBV6-6; CDR3aa: CASSFPGMTNQPQHF; CDR3nt: TGTGCCAGCAGTTTTCCGGGGATGACAAATCAGCCCCAGCATTTT
d_gene: .; abundance: .; j_gene: TRBJ1-5; v_gene: TRBV19; CDR3aa: CASSEYVQGYSNQPQHF; CDR3nt: TGTGCCAGTAGTGAATACGTACAGGGCTATAGCAATCAGCCCCAGCATTTT
d_gene: TRBD1; abundance: .; j_gene: TRBJ2-5; v_gene: TRBV3-1/TRBV3-2; CDR3aa: CASSYRQGGYQETQYF; CDR3nt: TGTGCCAGCAGCTACCGACAGGGGGGGTACCAAGAGACCCAGTACTTC
d_gene: .; abundance: medium-sized; j_gene: TRBJ1-6; v_gene: TRBV2; CDR3aa: CASSVYTRNSPLHF; CDR3nt: TGTGCCAGCAGTGTATATACGAGGAATTCACCCCTCCACTTT
d_gene: TRBD2; abundance: .; j_gene: TRBJ2-5; v_gene: TRBV4-1; CDR3aa: CASSQDGARTSGGARETQYF; CDR3nt: TGCGCCAGCAGCCAAGATGGGGCGAGGACTAGCGGGGGGGCACGGGAGACCCAGTACTTC
d_gene: .; abundance: few; j_gene: TRBJ1-2; v_gene: TRBV2; CDR3aa: CASSEQVGGRDYGYTF; CDR3nt: TGTGCCAGCAGTGAACAGGTCGGGGGGCGTGACTATGGCTACACCTTC
d_gene: .; abundance: .; j_gene: TRBJ2-5; v_gene: TRBV29-1; CDR3aa: CSVEMGGARQETQYF; CDR3nt: TGCAGCGTTGAGATGGGGGGGGCACGACAAGAGACCCAGTACTTC
d_gene: .; abundance: few; j_gene: TRBJ1-1; v_gene: TRBV29-1; CDR3aa: CSGGVPQGTEAFF; CDR3nt: TGCAGCGGGGGGGTCCCGCAGGGCACTGAAGCTTTCTTT
d_gene: TRBD1; abundance: .; j_gene: TRBJ1-2; v_gene: TRBV5-1; CDR3aa: CASSLDTGAGYGYTF; CDR3nt: TGCGCCAGCAGCTTGGATACAGGGGCAGGCTATGGCTACACCTTC
d_gene: .; abundance: .; j_gene: TRBJ2-5; v_gene: TRBV7-7; CDR3aa: CASSRGTPYQETQYF; CDR3nt: TGTGCCAGCAGCAGGGGCACACCGTACCAAGAGACCCAGTACTTC
d_gene: TRBD2; abundance: .; j_gene: TRBJ2-1; v_gene: TRBV19; CDR3aa: CASSPGLAGSSEQFF; CDR3nt: TGTGCCAGTAGCCCGGGACTAGCGGGGTCTAGTGAGCAGTTCTTC
d_gene: .; abundance: .; j_gene: TRBJ1-2; v_gene: TRBV15; CDR3aa: CATSRDKPGDGYTF; CDR3nt: TGTGCCACCAGCAGAGATAAACCAGGGGATGGCTACACCTTC
d_gene: TRBD1; abundance: .; j_gene: TRBJ2-1; v_gene: TRBV7-9; CDR3aa: CASSPPRTGAVHNEQFF; CDR3nt: TGTGCCAGCAGCCCCCCCAGGACAGGGGCGGTTCATAATGAGCAGTTCTTC
d_gene: TRBD2; abundance: .; j_gene: TRBJ2-1; v_gene: TRBV7-9; CDR3aa: CASSLEVGGGEQFF; CDR3nt: TGTGCCAGCAGCCTAGAGGTTGGCGGGGGGGAGCAGTTCTTC
d_gene: .; abundance: .; j_gene: TRBJ2-1; v_gene: TRBV5-1; CDR3aa: CASSLAVGANEQFF; CDR3nt: TGCGCCAGCAGCTTGGCCGTTGGGGCCAATGAGCAGTTCTTC
d_gene: .; abundance: .; j_gene: TRBJ1-2; v_gene: TRBV6-5; CDR3aa: CATCRSHFNYGYTF; CDR3nt: TGTGCCACTTGCCGATCACATTTTAACTATGGCTACACCTTC
d_gene: .; abundance: .; j_gene: TRBJ1-2; v_gene: TRBV7-2; CDR3aa: CASSSTLSIKSGNYTF; CDR3nt: TGTGCCAGCAGCTCGACCCTTTCAATTAAGTCAGGGAACTACACCTTC
d_gene: .; abundance: .; j_gene: TRBJ1-1; v_gene: TRBV27; CDR3aa: CASRFNGGENTEAFF; CDR3nt: TGTGCCAGCAGGTTCAATGGGGGGGAGAACACTGAAGCTTTCTTT
d_gene: TRBD1; abundance: .; j_gene: TRBJ1-1; v_gene: TRBV10-3; CDR3aa: CAIRPVSNRGPNTEAFF; CDR3nt: TGTGCCATCAGACCCGTTTCAAACAGGGGACCAAACACTGAAGCTTTCTTT
d_gene: TRBD1; abundance: .; j_gene: TRBJ1-5; v_gene: TRBV28; CDR3aa: CASSLVRTGGDQPQHF; CDR3nt: TGTGCCAGCAGTTTAGTTAGGACAGGGGGTGATCAGCCCCAGCATTTT
d_gene: .; abundance: .; j_gene: TRBJ1-2; v_gene: TRBV29-1; CDR3aa: CSVRNGEGYTF; CDR3nt: TGCAGCGTTAGAAACGGGGAAGGCTACACCTTC
d_gene: .; abundance: .; j_gene: TRBJ1-5; v_gene: TRBV10-3; CDR3aa: CAISAQGNSNQPQHF; CDR3nt: TGTGCCATCAGTGCCCAGGGGAATAGCAATCAGCCCCAGCATTTT
d_gene: .; abundance: .; j_gene: TRBJ1-1; v_gene: TRBV3-1/TRBV3-2; CDR3aa: CASSLGHNTEAFF; CDR3nt: TGTGCCAGCAGCTTGGGACACAACACTGAAGCTTTCTTT
d_gene: TRBD2; abundance: once; j_gene: TRBJ2-7; v_gene: TRBV5-4; CDR3aa: CASSKGLAGGYEQYF; CDR3nt: TGTGCCAGCAGCAAGGGACTAGCGGGGGGGTACGAGCAGTACTTC
d_gene: TRBD1; abundance: .; j_gene: TRBJ1-4; v_gene: TRBV5-1; CDR3aa: CASSFQGAREKLFF; CDR3nt: TGCGCCAGCAGCTTCCAGGGGGCACGGGAAAAACTGTTTTTT
d_gene: TRBD1; abundance: .; j_gene: TRBJ1-2; v_gene: TRBV6-5; CDR3aa: CATILDRVWGNTF; CDR3nt: TGTGCCACAATTCTGGACAGGGTGTGGGGGAACACCTTC
d_gene: .; abundance: .; j_gene: TRBJ1-4; v_gene: TRBV6-1; CDR3aa: CASSEPPRVVYEKLFF; CDR3nt: TGTGCCAGCAGTGAACCTCCCAGGGTAGTATATGAAAAACTGTTTTTT
d_gene: TRBD2; abundance: once; j_gene: TRBJ2-3; v_gene: TRBV5-1; CDR3aa: CASSPNLGGASTDTQYF; CDR3nt: TGCGCCAGCAGCCCAAACCTCGGGGGGGCAAGCACAGATACGCAGTATTTT
d_gene: .; abundance: .; j_gene: TRBJ2-5; v_gene: TRBV7-9; CDR3aa: CASSSLRATETQYF; CDR3nt: TGTGCCAGCAGCTCGCTCCGAGCAACGGAGACCCAGTACTTC